This T cell receptor beta chain originates from a study of tumor and adjacent non-tumor tissue in lung cancer. On the study more broadly: The patients, about nine men and a handful of women, were about 31 to 80 with stage I to III disease. Study conclusions and caveats: Top 100 clones took a larger repertoire share in normal lung.

This clonotype was observed at least ten times. Its target is unknown. RNA was extracted from bulk tissue without any cell sorting. The normal lung tissue was taken more than 3 cm from the tumor edge. Newly diagnosed lung cancer patients had thoracic surgery in China, August–late 2014, without prior chemotherapy. The library came from three nested PCR rounds adapted from ARM-PCR protocols. TCRdb used MiXCR to reprocess the multiplex PCR reads, holding one entry per CDR3 protein. The sample yields around 50,000 distinct CDR3 sequences, roughly two thirds seen once. Trimming removed 4 bases at V and 7 bases at J, with 18 bases between. Germline V gives CDR1 SGHNT, CDR2 YYREEE (reference sequence). The CDR3 totals 15 residues.

Sample: distant non-tumor lung tissue. The source of this sequence is a woman between 65 and 79 years old with non-small cell lung cancer. The chain couples TRBV5-4 to TRBJ2-4; D might be TRBD2 (6 bases). CDR3 in amino acids: CASSGQGGAGNIQYF. The CDR3 nucleotides are TGTGCCAGCAGCGGCCAGGGCGGGGCAGGGAACATTCAGTACTTC.